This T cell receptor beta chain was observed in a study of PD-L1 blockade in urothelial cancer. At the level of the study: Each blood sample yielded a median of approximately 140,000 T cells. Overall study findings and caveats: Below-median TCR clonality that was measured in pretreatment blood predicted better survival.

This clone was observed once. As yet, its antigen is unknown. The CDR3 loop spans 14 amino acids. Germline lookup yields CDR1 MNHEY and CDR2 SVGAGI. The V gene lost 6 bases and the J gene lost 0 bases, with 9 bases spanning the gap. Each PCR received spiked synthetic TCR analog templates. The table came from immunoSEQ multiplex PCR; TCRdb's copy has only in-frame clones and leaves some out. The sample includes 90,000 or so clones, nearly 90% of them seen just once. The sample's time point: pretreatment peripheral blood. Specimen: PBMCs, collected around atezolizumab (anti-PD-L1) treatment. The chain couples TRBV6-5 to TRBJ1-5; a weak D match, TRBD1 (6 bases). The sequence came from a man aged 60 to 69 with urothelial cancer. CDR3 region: CASSRGNSNQPQHF. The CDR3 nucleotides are TGTGCCAGCAGCAGGGGAAATAGCAATCAGCCCCAGCATTTT.